Listed below are T cell receptor beta chains from one sample, sequenced in a study of cytomegalovirus exposure and HLA in healthy donors. Clones were sequenced by immunoSEQ multiplex PCR, and TCRdb holds only the in-frame ones, with some missing. The table has about 240,000 clones, about 86% seen once. Sequences were obtained from PBMCs. These receptors were collected from a woman in her sixties or seventies in good health and CMV-seropositive. Both conserved end residues are part of each CDR3. Fields, in order: CDR3 DNA, CDR3 protein, D gene, J gene, clone size, V gene. A D gene is named only where the DNA matches it firmly. A row's size may be missing; if present it is once, few, many or a size class.

cdr3_nt: TGTGCCAGCAGTACGAGGAGTCGGCAAGAGACCCAGTACTTC
cdr3_aa: CASSTRSRQETQYF
d_call: -
j_call: TRBJ2-5
clone_size: -
v_call: TRBV2

cdr3_nt: TGTGCCAGCAGCGGACAGGGTGGCGAGCAGTACTTC
cdr3_aa: CASSGQGGEQYF
d_call: TRBD1
j_call: TRBJ2-7
clone_size: -
v_call: TRBV9

cdr3_nt: TGTGCCACCAGCAGAGTTCCAGACTCGTATGAGCAGTTCTTC
cdr3_aa: CATSRVPDSYEQFF
d_call: -
j_call: TRBJ2-1
clone_size: -
v_call: TRBV15

cdr3_nt: TGTGCCAGCAGCCAACCTCAGGGGGTCAGGGAGCAGTTCTTC
cdr3_aa: CASSQPQGVREQFF
d_call: TRBD1
j_call: TRBJ2-1
clone_size: -
v_call: TRBV4-2

cdr3_nt: TGTGCCAGTAGTCGGACAGCCTCTGGAAACACCATATATTTT
cdr3_aa: CASSRTASGNTIYF
d_call: -
j_call: TRBJ1-3
clone_size: once
v_call: TRBV19

cdr3_nt: TGTGCCAGCACGAAACAGGAAGCCAAAAACATTCAGTACTTC
cdr3_aa: CASTKQEAKNIQYF
d_call: -
j_call: TRBJ2-4
clone_size: -
v_call: TRBV2

cdr3_nt: TGTGCCAGCAGCGTAGCTCGCGGGAGGGCTTCCACCGGGGAGCTGTTTTTT
cdr3_aa: CASSVARGRASTGELFF
d_call: TRBD2
j_call: TRBJ2-2
clone_size: -
v_call: TRBV9

cdr3_nt: TGTGCCAGCAGCTTACGCAGGGGCGATGAGCAGTTCTTC
cdr3_aa: CASSLRRGDEQFF
d_call: -
j_call: TRBJ2-1
clone_size: few
v_call: TRBV7-9

cdr3_nt: TGTGCCAGCAGTCAGACTAGCGGGATTGAGACCCAGTACTTC
cdr3_aa: CASSQTSGIETQYF
d_call: TRBD2
j_call: TRBJ2-5
clone_size: -
v_call: TRBV11-2

cdr3_nt: TGTGCCAACCGTCAGGGGAGCTATGGCTACACCTTC
cdr3_aa: CANRQGSYGYTF
d_call: -
j_call: TRBJ1-2
clone_size: -
v_call: TRBV10-3

cdr3_nt: TGCGCCAGCAGCTTACCGGGACAGGGCTACGAGCAGTACTTC
cdr3_aa: CASSLPGQGYEQYF
d_call: TRBD1
j_call: TRBJ2-7
clone_size: -
v_call: TRBV5-1

cdr3_nt: TGTGCCAGCAGCGCAACTAGTCGTGCAGATACGCAGTATTTT
cdr3_aa: CASSATSRADTQYF
d_call: -
j_call: TRBJ2-3
clone_size: -
v_call: TRBV7-3

cdr3_nt: TGCGCCAGCAATCCTAGCGCGGGTGGCAATGAGCAGTTCTTC
cdr3_aa: CASNPSAGGNEQFF
d_call: -
j_call: TRBJ2-1
clone_size: -
v_call: TRBV10-2

cdr3_nt: TGTGCCACCAGCAGAGAGGTAACAGGGAAGGGTTACGAGCAGTACTTC
cdr3_aa: CATSREVTGKGYEQYF
d_call: -
j_call: TRBJ2-7
clone_size: -
v_call: TRBV15

cdr3_nt: TGTGCCATCACCCCAGACAGGGCGGTGGACTATGGCTACACCTTC
cdr3_aa: CAITPDRAVDYGYTF
d_call: TRBD1
j_call: TRBJ1-2
clone_size: few
v_call: TRBV10-3

cdr3_nt: TGTGCCAGCAGCTTAAATCGACAGGGGGCCTACGAGCAGTACTTC
cdr3_aa: CASSLNRQGAYEQYF
d_call: TRBD1
j_call: TRBJ2-7
clone_size: -
v_call: TRBV7-3

cdr3_nt: TGTGCCAGCAGTTACTCGTCAGGGACCTACGAGCAGTACTTC
cdr3_aa: CASSYSSGTYEQYF
d_call: -
j_call: TRBJ2-7
clone_size: -
v_call: TRBV6-6

cdr3_nt: TGTGCCAGCAGCCCGACTAGCGGGAGGGCCCAGTACTTC
cdr3_aa: CASSPTSGRAQYF
d_call: TRBD2
j_call: TRBJ2-5
clone_size: -
v_call: TRBV5-4

cdr3_nt: TGTGCCAGCAGCTTAGATAGCACGGGAGAAGCTTTCTTT
cdr3_aa: CASSLDSTGEAFF
d_call: -
j_call: TRBJ1-1
clone_size: -
v_call: TRBV11-3

cdr3_nt: TGTGCCACTAGGGAGGGTAGAGGCTATGGCTACACCTTC
cdr3_aa: CATREGRGYGYTF
d_call: -
j_call: TRBJ1-2
clone_size: -
v_call: TRBV19

cdr3_nt: TGTGCCAGCAGTCAAGGGACTAGCGGGAGGGGTGAGCAGTACTTC
cdr3_aa: CASSQGTSGRGEQYF
d_call: TRBD2
j_call: TRBJ2-7
clone_size: -
v_call: TRBV6-6

cdr3_nt: TGTGCCAGCAGTGAGGGCGGGAGGGGGTACGAGCAGTACTTC
cdr3_aa: CASSEGGRGYEQYF
d_call: TRBD2
j_call: TRBJ2-7
clone_size: -
v_call: TRBV6-1

cdr3_nt: TGCAGTGCCTACAGGGCTTACGAGCAGTACTTC
cdr3_aa: CSAYRAYEQYF
d_call: -
j_call: TRBJ2-7
clone_size: -
v_call: TRBV20-1

cdr3_nt: TGTGCCAGCAAGGGGCCTGGAAACACCATATATTTT
cdr3_aa: CASKGPGNTIYF
d_call: -
j_call: TRBJ1-3
clone_size: -
v_call: TRBV28

cdr3_nt: TGCGCCAGCAGCCAGGGGGGGGGAGGCGAAAAACTGTTTTTT
cdr3_aa: CASSQGGGGEKLFF
d_call: -
j_call: TRBJ1-4
clone_size: -
v_call: TRBV4-1

cdr3_nt: TGCGCCAGCAGTCACCGATACCCAGGGACAGGGGCTTCCTACGAGCAGTACTTC
cdr3_aa: CASSHRYPGTGASYEQYF
d_call: TRBD1
j_call: TRBJ2-7
clone_size: -
v_call: TRBV23-1

cdr3_nt: TGTGCCAGCAGCCCGCCTAGCGTACCGGGATCCGGGGAGCTGTTTTTT
cdr3_aa: CASSPPSVPGSGELFF
d_call: -
j_call: TRBJ2-2
clone_size: few
v_call: TRBV7-8

cdr3_nt: TGCGCCAGCAGCTCCGGGGGGCCTGAAGCTTTCTTT
cdr3_aa: CASSSGGPEAFF
d_call: -
j_call: TRBJ1-1
clone_size: few
v_call: TRBV5-1

cdr3_nt: TGTGCCAGCAGTTACGCAGGGGGCCCCTACGAGCAGTACTTC
cdr3_aa: CASSYAGGPYEQYF
d_call: TRBD1
j_call: TRBJ2-7
clone_size: -
v_call: TRBV6-6

cdr3_nt: TGCGCCAGCAGACCCGGACTGAGCACTGAAGCTTTCTTT
cdr3_aa: CASRPGLSTEAFF
d_call: -
j_call: TRBJ1-1
clone_size: -
v_call: TRBV5-1

cdr3_nt: TGTGCCAGCAGGGACGGACAGGACCTCCAAGAGACCCAGTACTTC
cdr3_aa: CASRDGQDLQETQYF
d_call: TRBD1
j_call: TRBJ2-5
clone_size: -
v_call: TRBV2

cdr3_nt: TGTGCCAGCAGCTGGCCCGGACAGCATGGTTACGAGCAGTACTTC
cdr3_aa: CASSWPGQHGYEQYF
d_call: -
j_call: TRBJ2-7
clone_size: -
v_call: TRBV7-9

cdr3_nt: TGTGCCAGCAGTAGACTAAGTGGCCCCACAGATACGCAGTATTTT
cdr3_aa: CASSRLSGPTDTQYF
d_call: -
j_call: TRBJ2-3
clone_size: once
v_call: TRBV6-5

cdr3_nt: TGTGCCAGCAGCTCCGGGACAGGGACCTACGAGCAGTACTTC
cdr3_aa: CASSSGTGTYEQYF
d_call: TRBD1
j_call: TRBJ2-7
clone_size: -
v_call: TRBV5-6

cdr3_nt: TGTGCTAGTGGTTCCAACTCTGCGGGAGAGACGTACGAGCAGTACTTC
cdr3_aa: CASGSNSAGETYEQYF
d_call: TRBD2
j_call: TRBJ2-7
clone_size: few
v_call: TRBV12-5

cdr3_nt: TGTGCCAGCAGCAAAAGGAAGGGGGAGGGCCGTGACGAGCAGTACTTC
cdr3_aa: CASSKRKGEGRDEQYF
d_call: -
j_call: TRBJ2-7
clone_size: -
v_call: TRBV21-1

cdr3_nt: TGTGCCAGCAGTGAAACAGGGGGGGCTGAGCAGTTCTTC
cdr3_aa: CASSETGGAEQFF
d_call: -
j_call: TRBJ2-1
clone_size: -
v_call: TRBV6-1

cdr3_nt: TGTGCCAGCAGTCTCCGGACAGGGGAGGATGGCTACACCTTC
cdr3_aa: CASSLRTGEDGYTF
d_call: TRBD1
j_call: TRBJ1-2
clone_size: -
v_call: TRBV27

cdr3_nt: TGTGCCAGCAGGGGACAAACTAGCGGGAGTTTACATGAGCAGTTCTTC
cdr3_aa: CASRGQTSGSLHEQFF
d_call: TRBD2
j_call: TRBJ2-1
clone_size: -
v_call: TRBV6-4

cdr3_nt: TGTGCCAGCAGCCGGTCTCGGGATCAGCCCCAGCATTTT
cdr3_aa: CASSRSRDQPQHF
d_call: -
j_call: TRBJ1-5
clone_size: -
v_call: TRBV5-6

cdr3_nt: TGTGCCAGCAGTTACTCCTTAGCGGGAGCGACAAATGAGCAGTTCTTC
cdr3_aa: CASSYSLAGATNEQFF
d_call: TRBD2
j_call: TRBJ2-1
clone_size: -
v_call: TRBV6-5